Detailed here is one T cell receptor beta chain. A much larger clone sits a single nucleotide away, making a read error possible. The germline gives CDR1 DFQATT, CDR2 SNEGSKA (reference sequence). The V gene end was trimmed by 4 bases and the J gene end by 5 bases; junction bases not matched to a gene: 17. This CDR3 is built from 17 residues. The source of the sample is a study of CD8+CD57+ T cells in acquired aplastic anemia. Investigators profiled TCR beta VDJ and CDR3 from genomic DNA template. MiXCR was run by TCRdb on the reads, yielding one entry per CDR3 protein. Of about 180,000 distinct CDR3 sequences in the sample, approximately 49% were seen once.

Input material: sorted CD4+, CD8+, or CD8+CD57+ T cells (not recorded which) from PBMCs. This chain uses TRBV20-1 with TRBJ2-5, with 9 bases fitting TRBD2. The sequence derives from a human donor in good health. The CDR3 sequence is CSATTSAGAGGLETQYF. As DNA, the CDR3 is TGCAGTGCTACCACCTCCGCCGGGGCGGGAGGGCTGGAGACCCAGTACTTC.